Below are 2 T cell receptor beta chains sequenced from a single sample in a study of shared clonotypes between healthy human individuals. Only in-frame clones appear in the TCRdb table, and some are missing; sequencing was by immunoSEQ multiplex PCR. The table records about 710,000 clones, 73% of them present only once. Sequencing used memory CD4+ T cells sorted from blood. Subset: CD45RA-negative fraction. These receptor sequences come from a woman in her twenties or thirties in good health.

V usage is TRBV6-1 and J usage is TRBJ1-1; D not resolved. V lost 5 bases to trimming and J lost 3 bases, with 10 bases between them. The germline V gene encodes CDR1 MNHNS and CDR2 SASEGT. The CDR3 extends over 13 amino acids. This chain's CDR3 is CASSLQRDTEAFF. DNA for the CDR3: TGTGCCAGCAGTCTACAACGGGACACTGAAGCTTTCTTT.

The V gene is TRBV20-1, the J gene TRBJ2-5; no firm D call. Germline CDR1 reads DFQATT; CDR2 reads SNEGSKA (reference sequence). The V end lost 5 bases, the J end lost 6 bases, and 10 bases lay between the germline ends. The CDR3 extends over 11 amino acids. In DNA form, the CDR3 reads TGCAGTGCTTTAGCAGCGAAGACCCAGTACTTC. Translated, it gives CSALAAKTQYF.